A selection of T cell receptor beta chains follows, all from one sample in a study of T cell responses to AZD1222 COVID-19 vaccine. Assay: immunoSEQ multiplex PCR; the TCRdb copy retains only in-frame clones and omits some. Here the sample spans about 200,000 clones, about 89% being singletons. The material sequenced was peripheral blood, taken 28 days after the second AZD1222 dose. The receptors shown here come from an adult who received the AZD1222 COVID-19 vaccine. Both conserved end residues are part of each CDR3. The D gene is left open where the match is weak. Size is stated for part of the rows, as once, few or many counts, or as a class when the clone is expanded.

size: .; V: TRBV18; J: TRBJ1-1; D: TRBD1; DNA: TGTGCCAGCTCACCAGGGACAGTGCCGAACACTGAAGCTTTCTTT; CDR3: CASSPGTVPNTEAFF
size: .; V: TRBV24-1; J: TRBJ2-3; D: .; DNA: TGTGCCACCAGTGGGGGTAGCGGTCCCACAGATACGCAGTATTTT; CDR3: CATSGGSGPTDTQYF
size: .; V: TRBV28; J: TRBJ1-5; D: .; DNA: TGTGCCAGCAGTTTGGCGCAGCTGGGCAATCAGCCCCAGCATTTT; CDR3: CASSLAQLGNQPQHF
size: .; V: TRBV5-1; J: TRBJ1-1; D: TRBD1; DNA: TGCGCCAGCAGCATAAACAGGGGTTGGACTGAAGCTTTCTTT; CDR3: CASSINRGWTEAFF
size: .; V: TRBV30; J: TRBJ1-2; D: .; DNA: TGTGCCTGGAGTATCCCGCCAGGGACGGGTGGCTACACCTTC; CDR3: CAWSIPPGTGGYTF
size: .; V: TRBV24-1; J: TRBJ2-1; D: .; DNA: TGTGCCACCAGTGATTTGGGGCTCCCGGGGGATGAGCAGTTCTTC; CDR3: CATSDLGLPGDEQFF
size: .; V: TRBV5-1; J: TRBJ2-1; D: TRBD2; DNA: TGCGCCAGCGGACGGGACTACGGGAATGAGCAGTTCTTC; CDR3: CASGRDYGNEQFF
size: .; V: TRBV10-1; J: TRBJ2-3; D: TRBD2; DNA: TGCGCCAGCAGTGAGTCGGGACTAGCTTTTTCCGATACGCAGTATTTT; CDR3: CASSESGLAFSDTQYF
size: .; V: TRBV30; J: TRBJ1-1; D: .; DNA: TGTGCCTGGAGTGGTAAGGGGACGAAAGCTTTCTTT; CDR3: CAWSGKGTKAFF
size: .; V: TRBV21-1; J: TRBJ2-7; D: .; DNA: TGTGCCAGCAGCAAAGCGCCAGGGAGGGGACAGACTCTCTACGAGCAGTACTTC; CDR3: CASSKAPGRGQTLYEQYF
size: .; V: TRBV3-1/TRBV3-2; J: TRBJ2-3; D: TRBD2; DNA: TGTGCCAGCAGCCCGACTAGCGCCTATAGCACAGATACGCAGTATTTT; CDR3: CASSPTSAYSTDTQYF
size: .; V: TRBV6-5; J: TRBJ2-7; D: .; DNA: TGTGCCAGCAATCCTCCGGCGTCGAGCTCCTACGAGCAGTACTTC; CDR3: CASNPPASSSYEQYF
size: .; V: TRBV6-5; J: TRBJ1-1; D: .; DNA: TGTGCCAGCAGCCCCACGGGGAACACTGAAGCTTTCTTT; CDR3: CASSPTGNTEAFF
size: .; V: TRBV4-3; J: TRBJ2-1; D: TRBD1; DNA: TGCGCCAGCAGCCACCAAAGGGGGACAGGGGGGAATGAGCAGTTCTTC; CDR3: CASSHQRGTGGNEQFF
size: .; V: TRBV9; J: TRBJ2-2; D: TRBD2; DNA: TGTGCCAGCAGCTCCGCGGGGGGGCAGACCGGGGAGCTGTTTTTT; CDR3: CASSSAGGQTGELFF
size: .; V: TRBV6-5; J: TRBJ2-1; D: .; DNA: TGTGCCAGCAGTAAGGGACACTACAATGAGCAGTTCTTC; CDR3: CASSKGHYNEQFF
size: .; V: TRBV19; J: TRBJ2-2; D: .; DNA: TGTGCCAGTATCGAAGGCGGGGAGCTGTTTTTT; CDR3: CASIEGGELFF
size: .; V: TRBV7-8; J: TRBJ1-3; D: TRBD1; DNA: TGTGCCAGCACCCGTGGAGGGACAGGTGGAAACACCATATATTTT; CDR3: CASTRGGTGGNTIYF
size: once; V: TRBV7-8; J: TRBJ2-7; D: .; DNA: TGTGCCAGCAGCTTAGGACCCCTCTACGAGCAGTACTTC; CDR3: CASSLGPLYEQYF
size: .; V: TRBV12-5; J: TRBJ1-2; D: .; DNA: TGTGCTAGTGGTGGGACCGCCGACCTAAACTATGGCTACACCTTC; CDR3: CASGGTADLNYGYTF
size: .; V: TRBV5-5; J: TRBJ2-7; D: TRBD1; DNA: TGTGCCAGCAGCTTTTCCCGGGACAGGGGGCCCGAGCAGTACTTC; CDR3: CASSFSRDRGPEQYF
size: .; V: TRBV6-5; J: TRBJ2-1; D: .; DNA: TGTGCCAGCAGTTATTCCCCGGCTGCCTACAATGAGCAGTTCTTC; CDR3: CASSYSPAAYNEQFF
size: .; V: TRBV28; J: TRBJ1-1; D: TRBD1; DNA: TGTGCCAGCAGTTTGTTGGGACAGGCGAACACTGAAGCTTTCTTT; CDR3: CASSLLGQANTEAFF
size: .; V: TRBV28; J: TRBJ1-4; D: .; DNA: TGTGCCAGCCGCCTCGGGCCCGATGCAACTAATGAAAAACTGTTTTTT; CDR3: CASRLGPDATNEKLFF
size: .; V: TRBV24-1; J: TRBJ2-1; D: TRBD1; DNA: TGTGCCACCAGTGACTATACAGGGGAAGGCGGCCATGAGCAGTTCTTC; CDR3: CATSDYTGEGGHEQFF
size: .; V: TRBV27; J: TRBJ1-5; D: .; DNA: TGTGCCAGCAGTTTGTACAGGGACGGGGGTCAGCCCCAGCATTTT; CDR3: CASSLYRDGGQPQHF
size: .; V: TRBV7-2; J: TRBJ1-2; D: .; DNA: TGTGCCAGCAGCTTATTCGACAACCATGGCTACACCTTC; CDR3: CASSLFDNHGYTF
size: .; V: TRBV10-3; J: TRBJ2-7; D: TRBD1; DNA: TGTGCCACTTCTCCAACGCCGGGACAGGGGACCTACGAGCAGTACTTC; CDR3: CATSPTPGQGTYEQYF
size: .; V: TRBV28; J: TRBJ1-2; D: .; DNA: TGTGCCAGCAGTTTATTCCAGATAAAGAACTATGGCTACACCTTC; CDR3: CASSLFQIKNYGYTF
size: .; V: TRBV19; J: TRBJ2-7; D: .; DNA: TGTGCCAGTAGTATAGCCTCTACAGGGCGCTACGAGCAGTACTTC; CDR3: CASSIASTGRYEQYF
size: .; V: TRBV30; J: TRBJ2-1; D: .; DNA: TGTGCCTGGAGGGTCCGGGTTTCCTACAATGAGCAGTTCTTC; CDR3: CAWRVRVSYNEQFF
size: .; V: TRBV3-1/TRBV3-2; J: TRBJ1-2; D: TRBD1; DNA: TGTGCCAGCAGCCAGACGGGACAGGGGAAGGGTGGCTACACCTTC; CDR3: CASSQTGQGKGGYTF
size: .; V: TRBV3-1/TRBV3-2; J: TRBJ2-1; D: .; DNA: TGTGCCAGCAGCCTAGACCGTGGACTACCGTTCTTC; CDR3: CASSLDRGLPFF
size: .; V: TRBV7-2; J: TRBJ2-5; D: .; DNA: TGTGCCAGCAGCCCCCGACACGGACTCGCGGAGACCCAGTACTTC; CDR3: CASSPRHGLAETQYF
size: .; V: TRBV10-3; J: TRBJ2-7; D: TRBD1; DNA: TGTGCCATCAGTGAGTCAACAGGGGGACTCTACGAGCAGTACTTC; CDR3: CAISESTGGLYEQYF
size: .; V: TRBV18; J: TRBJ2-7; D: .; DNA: TGTGCCAGCTCACCACCGGCCGGAGCCTACGAGCAGTACTTC; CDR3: CASSPPAGAYEQYF
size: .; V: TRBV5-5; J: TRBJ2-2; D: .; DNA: TGTGCCAGCAGCCTACCCTATTCCGCCGGGGAGCTGTTTTTT; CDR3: CASSLPYSAGELFF
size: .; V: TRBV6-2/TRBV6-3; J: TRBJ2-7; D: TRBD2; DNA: TGTGCCAGCAGTTATGGGGTAGCGGGACCGTCCTACGAGCAGTACTTC; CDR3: CASSYGVAGPSYEQYF
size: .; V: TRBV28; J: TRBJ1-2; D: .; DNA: TGTGCCAGCAGTCCGACAGGTACGAGGGGAGGAGACTATGGCTACACCTTC; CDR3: CASSPTGTRGGDYGYTF
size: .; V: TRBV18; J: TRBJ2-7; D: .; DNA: TGTGCCAGCTCACCATTTCCAGGGGCCTACGAGCAGTACTTC; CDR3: CASSPFPGAYEQYF
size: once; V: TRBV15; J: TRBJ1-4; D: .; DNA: TGTGCCACCAGCAGAACGACTGAAAAACTGTTTTTT; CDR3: CATSRTTEKLFF
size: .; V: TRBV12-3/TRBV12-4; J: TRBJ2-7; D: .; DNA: TGTGCCAGCAGGAAACAGGGATCCCACGAGCAGTACTTC; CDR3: CASRKQGSHEQYF
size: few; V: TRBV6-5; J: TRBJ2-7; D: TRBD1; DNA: TGTGCCAGCAGTTACGGGACAGGGGCCTACGAGCAGTACTTC; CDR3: CASSYGTGAYEQYF
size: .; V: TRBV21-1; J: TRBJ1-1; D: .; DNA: TGTGCCAGCAGCGGAACGTCAGGGGGCACTGAAGCTTTCTTT; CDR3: CASSGTSGGTEAFF
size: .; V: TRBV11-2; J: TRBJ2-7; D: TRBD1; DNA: TGTGCCAGCAGCTTAGGCACAGGGGGACCCCTCTCCTACGAGCAGTACTTC; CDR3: CASSLGTGGPLSYEQYF
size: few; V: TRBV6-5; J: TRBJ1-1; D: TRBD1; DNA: TGTGCCAGCAGTCCGTACAGGGGGCGGGAAGCTTTCTTT; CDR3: CASSPYRGREAFF
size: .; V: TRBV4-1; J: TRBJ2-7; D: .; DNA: TGCGCCAGCAGCCCGCATGACAGTAGCTCCTACGAGCAGTACTTC; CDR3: CASSPHDSSSYEQYF
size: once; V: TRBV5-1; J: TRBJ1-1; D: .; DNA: TGCGCCAGCAGCTTGGGTGAGAACACTGAAGCTTTCTTT; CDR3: CASSLGENTEAFF